Listed below are T cell receptor beta chains from one sample, sequenced in a study of identical twins. TCRdb reprocessed the 5' RACE reads via MiXCR and lists one record per CDR3 protein. This table holds 450,000 or so distinct CDR3 sequences, around 20% found once. Input material: naive T cells sorted from blood. These receptors all stem from a man between 50 and 59 years old in good health. Both conserved end residues are part of each CDR3. Fields, in order: clone size, V gene, J gene, D gene, CDR3 protein, CDR3 DNA. The D gene is left open where the match is weak. Part of the rows lack a size; the others show once, few, many or a class for expanded clones.

few	TRBV5-1	TRBJ2-7	TRBD1	CASSFGQGVGEQYF	TGCGCCAGCAGCTTCGGACAGGGGGTGGGCGAGCAGTACTTC
few	TRBV27	TRBJ2-7	-	CATKGLAGLYEQYF	TGTGCCACCAAAGGGCTTGCAGGGTTGTACGAGCAGTACTTC
few	TRBV6-5	TRBJ2-1	TRBD2	CASSYSTSGREARNEQFF	TGTGCCAGCAGTTACTCGACTAGCGGGAGAGAAGCGAGGAATGAGCAGTTCTTC
few	TRBV7-2	TRBJ1-2	-	CASSPEPVSVVGYTF	TGTGCCAGCAGTCCTGAGCCGGTTTCGGTAGTAGGCTACACCTTC
many	TRBV7-2	TRBJ2-7	TRBD2	CASSSGTRNEQYF	TGTGCCAGCAGCTCCGGGACTAGGAACGAGCAGTACTTC
-	TRBV28	TRBJ2-6	-	CASSPWGANVLTF	TGTGCCAGCAGTCCTTGGGGGGCCAACGTCCTGACTTTC
many	TRBV27	TRBJ2-1	-	CASSNGYWGEQFF	TGTGCCAGCAGTAACGGCTATTGGGGTGAGCAGTTCTTC
-	TRBV5-5	TRBJ1-2	TRBD1	CASSWGQGGNGYTF	TGTGCCAGCAGCTGGGGACAGGGAGGGAATGGCTACACCTTC
once	TRBV20-1	TRBJ2-7	-	CSSRDGTYEQYF	TGCAGTTCCCGGGACGGGACCTACGAGCAGTACTTC
few	TRBV29-1	TRBJ2-7	-	CSVRPGNRAYEQYF	TGCAGCGTCAGACCAGGGAATCGGGCCTACGAGCAGTACTTC
many	TRBV7-7	TRBJ2-3	TRBD1	CASSTGTGVTDTQYF	TGTGCTAGCAGCACCGGGACAGGGGTAACAGATACGCAGTATTTT